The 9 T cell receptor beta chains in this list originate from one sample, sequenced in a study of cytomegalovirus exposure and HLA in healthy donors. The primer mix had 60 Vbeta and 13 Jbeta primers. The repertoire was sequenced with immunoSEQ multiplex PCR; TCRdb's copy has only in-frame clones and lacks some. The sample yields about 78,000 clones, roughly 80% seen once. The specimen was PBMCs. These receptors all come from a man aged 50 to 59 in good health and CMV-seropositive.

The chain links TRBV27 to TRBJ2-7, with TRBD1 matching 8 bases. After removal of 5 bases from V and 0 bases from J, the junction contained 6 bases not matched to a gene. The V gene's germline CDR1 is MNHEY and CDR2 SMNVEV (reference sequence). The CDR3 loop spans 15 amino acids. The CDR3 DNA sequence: TGTGCCAGCAGTGAGGGACAGGCAAGCTCCTACGAGCAGTACTTC. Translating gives CASSEGQASSYEQYF.

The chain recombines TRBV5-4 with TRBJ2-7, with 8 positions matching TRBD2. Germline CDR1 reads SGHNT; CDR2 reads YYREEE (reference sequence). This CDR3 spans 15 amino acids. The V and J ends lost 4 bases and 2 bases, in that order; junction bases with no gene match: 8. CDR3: CASSNSGSGTYEQYF. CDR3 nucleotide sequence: TGTGCCAGCAGCAACAGCGGGAGTGGGACCTACGAGCAGTACTTC. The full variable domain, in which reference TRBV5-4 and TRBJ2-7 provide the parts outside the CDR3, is ETGVTQSPTHLIKTRGQQVTLRCSSQSGHNTVSWYQQALGQGPQFIFQYYREEENGRGNFPPRFSGLQFPNYSSELNVNALELDDSALYLCASSNSGSGTYEQYFGPGTRLTVT.

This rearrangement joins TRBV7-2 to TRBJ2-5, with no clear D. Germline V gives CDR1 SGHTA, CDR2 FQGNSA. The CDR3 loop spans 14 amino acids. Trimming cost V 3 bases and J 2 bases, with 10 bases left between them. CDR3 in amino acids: CASSFRGGQETQYF. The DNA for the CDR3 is TGTGCCAGCAGCTTCAGAGGCGGTCAAGAGACCCAGTACTTC.

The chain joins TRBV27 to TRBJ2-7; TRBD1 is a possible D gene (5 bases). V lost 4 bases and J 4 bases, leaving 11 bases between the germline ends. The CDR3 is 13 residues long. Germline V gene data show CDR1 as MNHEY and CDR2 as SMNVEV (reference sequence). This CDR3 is CASSYRIWYEQYF. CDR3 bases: TGTGCCAGCAGTTACAGGATTTGGTACGAGCAGTACTTC.

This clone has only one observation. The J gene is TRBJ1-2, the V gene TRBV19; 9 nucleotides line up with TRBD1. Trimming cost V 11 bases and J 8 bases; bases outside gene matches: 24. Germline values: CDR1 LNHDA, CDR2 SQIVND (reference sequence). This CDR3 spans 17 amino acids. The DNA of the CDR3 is TGTGCCGTTGGGGTTCCGGGACAGGGAGCGCCGGTTGCCGGCTACACCTTC. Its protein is CAVGVPGQGAPVAGYTF.

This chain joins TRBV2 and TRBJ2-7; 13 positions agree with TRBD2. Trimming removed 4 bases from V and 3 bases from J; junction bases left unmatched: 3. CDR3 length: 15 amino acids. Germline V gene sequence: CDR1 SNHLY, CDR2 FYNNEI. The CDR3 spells CASSGGLAGLYEQYF. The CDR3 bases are TGTGCCAGCAGTGGGGGACTAGCGGGACTCTACGAGCAGTACTTC.

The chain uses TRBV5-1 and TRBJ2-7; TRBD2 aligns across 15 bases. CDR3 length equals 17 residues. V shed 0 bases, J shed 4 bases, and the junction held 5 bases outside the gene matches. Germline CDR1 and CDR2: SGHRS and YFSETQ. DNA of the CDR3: TGCGCCAGCAGCTTGGAGTGGGGACTAGCGGGAGGTTACGAGCAGTACTTC. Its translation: CASSLEWGLAGGYEQYF.

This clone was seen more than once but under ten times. CDR3 protein: CASSWADSRYEQYF. CDR3 DNA: TGCGCCAGCAGCTGGGCCGACAGTAGGTACGAGCAGTACTTC. V gene TRBV5-1 combines with J gene TRBJ2-7, with TRBD1 as a possible D gene (5 bases). The CDR3 totals 14 residues. The V gene lost 3 bases and the J gene lost 4 bases, with 14 bases spanning the gap. Germline V gene sequence: CDR1 SGHRS, CDR2 YFSETQ.

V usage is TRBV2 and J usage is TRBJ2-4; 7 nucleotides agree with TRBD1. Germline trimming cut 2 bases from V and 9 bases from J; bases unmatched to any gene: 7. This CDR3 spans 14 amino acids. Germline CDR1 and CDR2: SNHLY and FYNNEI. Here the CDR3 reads CASSEWQGETIQYF. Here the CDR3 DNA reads TGTGCCAGCAGTGAATGGCAGGGGGAGACCATTCAGTACTTC.